This T cell receptor (beta chain) was sequenced during a study of cytomegalovirus exposure and HLA in healthy donors. PCR employed 60 Vbeta and 13 Jbeta primers. TCRdb keeps only in-frame clones here, not all; method: immunoSEQ multiplex PCR. The sample has approximately 51,000 clones, 72% seen once; the top ten hold 6.3%. The receptor was derived from a man aged 30-40 years in good health and CMV-seronegative. Sequencing was done on a sample of PBMCs.

The CDR3 region is CASSKTSLTDTQYF. The CDR3 DNA is TGTGCCAGCAGTAAGACTAGCCTCACAGATACGCAGTATTTT. V is TRBV6-5 and J is TRBJ2-3; 7 bases are a match to TRBD2. The CDR3 is 14 residues long. CDR1 is MNHEY, CDR2 SVGAGI, per germline. Trimming at V came to 5 bases and at J to 2 bases, leaving 4 bases not matched to a gene.